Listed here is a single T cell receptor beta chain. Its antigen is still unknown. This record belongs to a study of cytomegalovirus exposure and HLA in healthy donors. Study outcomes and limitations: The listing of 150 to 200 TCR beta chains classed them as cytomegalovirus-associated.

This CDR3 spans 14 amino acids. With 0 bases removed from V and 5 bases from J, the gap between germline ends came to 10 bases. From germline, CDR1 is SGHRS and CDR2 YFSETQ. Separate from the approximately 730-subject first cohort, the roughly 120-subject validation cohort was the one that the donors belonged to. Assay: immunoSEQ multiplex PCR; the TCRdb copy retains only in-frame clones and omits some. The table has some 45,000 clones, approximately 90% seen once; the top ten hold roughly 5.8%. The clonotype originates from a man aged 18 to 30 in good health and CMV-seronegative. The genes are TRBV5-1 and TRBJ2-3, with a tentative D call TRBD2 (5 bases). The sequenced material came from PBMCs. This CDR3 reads CASSLGRLLDTQYF. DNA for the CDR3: TGCGCCAGCAGCTTGGGGCGACTATTAGATACGCAGTATTTT.